The rows below give T cell receptor beta chains drawn from one sample of a study of T-cell memory formation after mild COVID-19. TCRdb fed the 5' RACE reads into MiXCR, producing one record per CDR3 protein. Altogether about 360,000 distinct CDR3 sequences are present, roughly 14% being singletons, with the ten largest covering 20% to 25%. Sequenced input: PBMCs or a T cell subset sorted from them (not recorded which). The receptor source for this set is a man between 18 and 29 years old who had mild COVID-19 (a few samples of this study predate the infection). Cell type and time point are not known. CDR3s include the opening cysteine and the closing phenylalanine or tryptophan. The order of the fields is J gene, V gene, clone size, D gene, CDR3 DNA, CDR3 protein. A D gene is named only where the DNA matches it firmly. The size of a clone is reported for some rows only, either as once, few or many, or as a class for expanded clones.

TRBJ2-5 TRBV3-1 few TRBD2 TGTGCCAGCAGCCAAGACGTTGCTAGCGGGGCTGAAGAGACCCAGTACTTC CASSQDVASGAEETQYF
TRBJ1-2 TRBV28 few NA TGTGCCAGCAGTTCCCGCCGCGGGGGCGGAGTCGGTGGCTACACCTTC CASSSRRGGGVGGYTF
TRBJ2-2 TRBV7-9 NA NA TGTGCCAGCAGCTCTCTCGAGAGGTTGGCCGGGGAGCTGTTTTTT CASSSLERLAGELFF
TRBJ1-1 TRBV7-2 NA TRBD1 TGTGCCAGCAAGCTTCGAGGGGGCGACACTGAAGCTTTCTTT CASKLRGGDTEAFF
TRBJ1-1 TRBV20-1 NA NA TGCAGTGCTAGACACCCCCCGGGGGATCTCGGAGCTTTCTTT CSARHPPGDLGAFF
TRBJ2-3 TRBV25-1 few NA TGTGCCAGCAGTGAATCCGGGGGCCTAGATACGCAGTATTTT CASSESGGLDTQYF
TRBJ1-2 TRBV5-1 NA NA TGCGCCAGCAGCTTGTCGAATCACGGGGCTTCGAATGTCACCTTC CASSLSNHGASNVTF
TRBJ1-5 TRBV9 few TRBD1 TGTGCCAGCGGGACAGGGTGGCGCAATCAGCCCCAGCATTTT CASGTGWRNQPQHF
TRBJ1-4 TRBV6-2/TRBV6-3 NA NA TGTGCCAGCAGTCACGGAGCGGCTAATGAAAAACTGTTTTTT CASSHGAANEKLFF
TRBJ2-3 TRBV6-1 once NA TGTGCCAGCAGTGTCATTTCACCCACAGATACGCAGTATTTT CASSVISPTDTQYF
TRBJ2-3 TRBV4-1 NA TRBD1 TGCGCCAGCAGCCAAACACAGGGGAGCACAGATACGCAGTATTTT CASSQTQGSTDTQYF
TRBJ2-1 TRBV7-2 NA NA TGTGCCAGCAGCTTAGCGAGTATGGGCAATGAGCAGTTCTTC CASSLASMGNEQFF
TRBJ1-6 TRBV5-1 NA TRBD1 TGCGCCAGCAGACTAGGACAGGGTGGCTCACCCCTCCACTTT CASRLGQGGSPLHF
TRBJ2-7 TRBV7-7 NA TRBD2 TGTGCCAGCAGCCCCGACGGACTAGGCGAGCAGTACTTC CASSPDGLGEQYF
TRBJ2-7 TRBV3-1 many NA TGTGCCAGCAGCTTCCCATCGAGCTCCTACGAGCAGTACTTC CASSFPSSSYEQYF
TRBJ1-5 TRBV7-2 NA NA TGTGCCAGCAGCTCGGTGGCATGGCAGCCCCAGCATTTT CASSSVAWQPQHF
TRBJ2-5 TRBV6-2/TRBV6-3 few TRBD2 TGTGCCAGCTCGATCCTAGCGGCAAGAGAGACCCAGTACTTC CASSILAARETQYF
TRBJ1-1 TRBV2 many NA TGTGCCAGCAGGAGGGGGGGCACTGAAGCTTTCTTT CASRRGGTEAFF
TRBJ2-3 TRBV5-1 NA NA TGCGCCAGCAGCAAACCGGAAGGCGGAGATACGCAGTATTTT CASSKPEGGDTQYF
TRBJ2-3 TRBV12-3/TRBV12-4 few NA TGTGCCAGCAGCCGCTCGGACCCAACACCGATGAGCTGGCAGTATTTT CASSRSDPTPMSWQYF
TRBJ1-6 TRBV5-1 few TRBD1 TGCGCCAGCAGCTTGGAAGCTACGGGACAGGGGACTTCACCCCTCCACTTT CASSLEATGQGTSPLHF
TRBJ1-6 TRBV7-8 few NA TGTGCCAGCAGCTTAGCGACAGGAATGTATAATTCACCCCTCCACTTT CASSLATGMYNSPLHF
TRBJ2-5 TRBV20-1 few TRBD2 TGCAGTGCTAGAGTCGGGGGGGCTTTTTTAGAGACCCAGTACTTC CSARVGGAFLETQYF
TRBJ1-2 TRBV4-3 few TRBD1 TGCGCCAGCAGCCAAGGTCGGGACAGGGATTATGGCTACACCTTC CASSQGRDRDYGYTF
TRBJ2-3 TRBV7-2 few NA TGTGCCAGCAGCCGCCTAGGGGGGGCTGTCACAGATACGCAGTATTTT CASSRLGGAVTDTQYF
TRBJ2-2 TRBV7-9 NA NA TGTGCCAGCACCACAACGGGCCCGAACACCGGGGAGCTGTTTTTT CASTTTGPNTGELFF
TRBJ2-7 TRBV4-3 many NA TGCGCCAGCAGCCAAGGTACCTCCTACGAGCAGTACTTC CASSQGTSYEQYF
TRBJ2-2 TRBV5-1 NA NA TGCGCCAGCAGCGAGGACACGACCACCGGGGAGCTGTTTTTT CASSEDTTTGELFF
TRBJ2-3 TRBV20-1 few NA TGCAGTGCGCCCCGGGGGGCCGCAGATACGCAGTATTTT CSAPRGAADTQYF
TRBJ1-2 TRBV4-3 NA NA TGCGCCAGCAGCCAAGTTGGCGGGGACTACTATGGCTACACCTTC CASSQVGGDYYGYTF
TRBJ2-2 TRBV7-7 NA NA TGTGCCAGCAGCTTAAGTAACGGGGAGCTGTTTTTT CASSLSNGELFF
TRBJ2-3 TRBV5-6 few NA TGTGCCAGCAGCGTGACCCAGACTAGCACAGATACGCAGTATTTT CASSVTQTSTDTQYF
TRBJ2-5 TRBV4-2 few NA TGTGCCAGCAGCCTTGGGGAACAGGGAAGCCAAGAGACCCAGTACTTC CASSLGEQGSQETQYF
TRBJ1-2 TRBV11-2 few NA TGTGCCAGCACCGCTGAGTCGGGTGGCTATGGCTACACCTTC CASTAESGGYGYTF
TRBJ1-2 TRBV12-3/TRBV12-4 few NA TGTGCCAGCAGTACCCTAGAAGGAGTGGGGCCCAACTATGGCTACACCTTC CASSTLEGVGPNYGYTF
TRBJ2-5 TRBV7-9 many NA TGTGCCAGCAGCCTGTCTTTGGAGACCCAGTACTTC CASSLSLETQYF
TRBJ2-7 TRBV7-2 NA NA TGTGCCAGCATCAAAACCCCAGGGGGGTACGAGCAGTACTTC CASIKTPGGYEQYF
TRBJ1-5 TRBV12-3/TRBV12-4 few TRBD1 TGTGCCAGCACCACCGGACAGGGAGGGAGCAATCAGCCCCAGCATTTT CASTTGQGGSNQPQHF
TRBJ2-1 TRBV5-1 NA TRBD2 TGCGCCAGCAGCTTGCCCGGGACTAGCGCAAGGGGTGAGCAGTTCTTC CASSLPGTSARGEQFF
TRBJ1-1 TRBV6-2/TRBV6-3 many NA TGTGCCAGCAGCCGGGGGCCGGTGAACACTGAAGCTTTCTTT CASSRGPVNTEAFF
TRBJ1-1 TRBV28 NA NA TGTGCCAGCCCCTTACCCCTTGGCAGGGAAGGCACTGAAGCTTTCTTT CASPLPLGREGTEAFF
TRBJ2-7 TRBV5-1 NA TRBD2 TGCGCCAGCAGCGAAGAAGTATGGACTAGCGGCAGCTCCTACGAGCAGTACTTC CASSEEVWTSGSSYEQYF
TRBJ2-7 TRBV5-1 NA NA TGCGCCAGCAGCTTGCGGACTGGAGCTGACGAGCAGTACTTC CASSLRTGADEQYF
TRBJ1-4 TRBV5-1 few NA TGCGCCAGCAGCTTTAAGGCGGTGGGTGAAAAACTGTTTTTT CASSFKAVGEKLFF
TRBJ2-1 TRBV4-2 few NA TGTGCCAGCAGCCAAGCCAGTTCATGGGGTGTGTGGAATGAGCAGTTCTTC CASSQASSWGVWNEQFF
TRBJ2-2 TRBV7-9 many NA TGTGCCAGCAGCGCCCAGTTATCGGGGACCGGGGAGCTGTTTTTT CASSAQLSGTGELFF
TRBJ1-5 TRBV6-2/TRBV6-3 NA NA TGTGCCAGCAGCCCAAAGGGTAATCAGCCCCAGCATTTT CASSPKGNQPQHF
TRBJ1-6 TRBV7-2 many NA TGTGCCAGCAGCTTACAGGGGTTATGGTCACCCCTCCACTTT CASSLQGLWSPLHF
TRBJ1-2 TRBV7-3 few TRBD1 TGTGCCAGCAGCCCTTCGGGACAGAACTATGGCTACACCTTC CASSPSGQNYGYTF
TRBJ2-3 TRBV29-1 few NA TGCAGCTTTGGACAGACAGATACGCAGTATTTT CSFGQTDTQYF